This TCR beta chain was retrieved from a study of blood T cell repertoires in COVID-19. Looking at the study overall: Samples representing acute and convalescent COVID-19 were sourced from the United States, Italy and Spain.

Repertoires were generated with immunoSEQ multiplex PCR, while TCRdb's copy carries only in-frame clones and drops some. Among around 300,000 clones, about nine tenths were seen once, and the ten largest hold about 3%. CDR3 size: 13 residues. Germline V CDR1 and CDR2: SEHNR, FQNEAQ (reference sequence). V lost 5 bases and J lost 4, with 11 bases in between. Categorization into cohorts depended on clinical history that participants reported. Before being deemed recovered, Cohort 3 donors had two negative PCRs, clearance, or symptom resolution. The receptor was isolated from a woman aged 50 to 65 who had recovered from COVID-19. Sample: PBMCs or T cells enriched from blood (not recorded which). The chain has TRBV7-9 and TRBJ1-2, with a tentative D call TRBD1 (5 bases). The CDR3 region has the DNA TGTGCCAGCAGCCCGACAGCCGTCTATGGCTACACCTTC. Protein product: CASSPTAVYGYTF.